This T cell receptor beta chain comes out of a study of T cell clonotyping in hematopoietic cell transplantation. The repertoire was sequenced with immunoSEQ multiplex PCR; TCRdb's copy has only in-frame clones and lacks some. The sample consists of over 10,000 clones, less than 60% of them appearing once. Only a few counts were recorded for this clone. Per germline, CDR1 SQVTM and CDR2 ANQGSEA. V lost 3 bases and J 5 bases, leaving 11 bases between the germline ends. The CDR3 loop spans 12 amino acids. This TCR derives from a man aged 50 to 60 in good health. Some clones in this sample may be carry-over from other donors' samples. Sequencing was done on a sample of peripheral blood mononuclear cells. J is TRBJ2-7 and V is TRBV29-1, with a tentative D call TRBD1 (7 bases). The CDR3 here is CSVDRGVNEQYF. The CDR3, as DNA: TGCAGCGTTGACAGGGGGGTGAACGAGCAGTACTTC.